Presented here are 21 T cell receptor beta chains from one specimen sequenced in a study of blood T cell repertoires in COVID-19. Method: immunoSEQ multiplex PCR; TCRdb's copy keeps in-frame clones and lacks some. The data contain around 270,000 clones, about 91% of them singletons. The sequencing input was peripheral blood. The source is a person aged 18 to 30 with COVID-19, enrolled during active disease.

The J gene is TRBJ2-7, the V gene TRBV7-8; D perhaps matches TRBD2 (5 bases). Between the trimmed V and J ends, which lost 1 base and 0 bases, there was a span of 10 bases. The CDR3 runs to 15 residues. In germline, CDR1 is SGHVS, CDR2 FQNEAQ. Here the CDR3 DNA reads TGTGCCAGCAGCTTAGGTCGCGGGTCCTCCTACGAGCAGTACTTC. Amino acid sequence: CASSLGRGSSYEQYF.

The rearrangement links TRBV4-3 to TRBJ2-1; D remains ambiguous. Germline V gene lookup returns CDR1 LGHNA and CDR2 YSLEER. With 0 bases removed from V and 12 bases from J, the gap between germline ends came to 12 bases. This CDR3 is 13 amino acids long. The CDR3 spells CASSQDGVAMQFF. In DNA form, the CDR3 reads TGCGCCAGCAGCCAAGATGGAGTGGCCATGCAGTTCTTC.

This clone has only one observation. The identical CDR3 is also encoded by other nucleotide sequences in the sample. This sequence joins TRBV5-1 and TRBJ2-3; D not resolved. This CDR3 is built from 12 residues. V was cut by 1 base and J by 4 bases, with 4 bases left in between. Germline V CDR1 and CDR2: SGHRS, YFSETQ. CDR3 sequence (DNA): TGCGCCAGCAGCTTGTCAGCAGATACGCAGTATTTT. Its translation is CASSLSADTQYF.

The CDR3 region is CASSPKVGGRAYNEQFF. The CDR3 region has the DNA TGTGCCAGCTCACCAAAAGTCGGAGGGAGGGCCTACAATGAGCAGTTCTTC. The V call is TRBV18, the J call TRBJ2-1; TRBD2 matches at 7 bases. The CDR3 contains 17 residues. J was trimmed by 2 bases and V by 2 bases; bases with no gene match: 9. Germline values: CDR1 KGHSH, CDR2 LQKENI. The full variable domain, in which reference TRBV18 and TRBJ2-1 provide the parts outside the CDR3, is NAGVMQNPRHLVRRRGQEARLRCSPMKGHSHVYWYRQLPEEGLKFMVYLQKENIIDESGMPKERFSAEFPKEGPSILRIQQVVRGDSAAYFCASSPKVGGRAYNEQFFGPGTRLTVL.

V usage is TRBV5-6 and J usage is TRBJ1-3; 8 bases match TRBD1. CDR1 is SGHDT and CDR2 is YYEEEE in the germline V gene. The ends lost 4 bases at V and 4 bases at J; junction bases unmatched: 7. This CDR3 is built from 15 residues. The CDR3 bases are TGTGCCAGCAGCGGAAAGACAGGGGTGGGAAACACCATATATTTT. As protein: CASSGKTGVGNTIYF.

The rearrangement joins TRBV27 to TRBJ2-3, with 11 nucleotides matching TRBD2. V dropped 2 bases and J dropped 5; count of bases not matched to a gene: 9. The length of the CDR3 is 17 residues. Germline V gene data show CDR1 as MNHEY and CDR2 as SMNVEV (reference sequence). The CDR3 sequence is CASSLRRLAGSVDTQYF. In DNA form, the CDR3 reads TGTGCCAGCAGTTTAAGGCGACTAGCGGGATCTGTAGATACGCAGTATTTT.

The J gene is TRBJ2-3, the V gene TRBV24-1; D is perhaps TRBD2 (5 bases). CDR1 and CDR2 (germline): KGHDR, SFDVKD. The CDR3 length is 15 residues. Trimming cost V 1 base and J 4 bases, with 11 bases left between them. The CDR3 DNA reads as TGTGCCACCAGTGATTTCAGCGGCAGCCCAGATACGCAGTATTTT. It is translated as CATSDFSGSPDTQYF.

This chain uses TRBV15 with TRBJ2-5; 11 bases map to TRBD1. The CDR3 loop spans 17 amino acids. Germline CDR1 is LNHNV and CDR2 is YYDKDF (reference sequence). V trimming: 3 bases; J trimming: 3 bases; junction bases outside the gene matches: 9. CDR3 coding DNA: TGTGCCACCAGCAGTCGGTGGGTGGGACAGGGGGAAGAGACCCAGTACTTC. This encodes CATSSRWVGQGEETQYF.

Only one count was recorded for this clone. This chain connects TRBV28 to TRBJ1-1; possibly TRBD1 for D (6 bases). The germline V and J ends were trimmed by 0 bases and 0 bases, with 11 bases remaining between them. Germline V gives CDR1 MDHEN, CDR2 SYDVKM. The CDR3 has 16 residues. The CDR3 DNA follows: TGTGCCAGCAGTTTATGGGGACAAAACATGAACACTGAAGCTTTCTTT. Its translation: CASSLWGQNMNTEAFF.

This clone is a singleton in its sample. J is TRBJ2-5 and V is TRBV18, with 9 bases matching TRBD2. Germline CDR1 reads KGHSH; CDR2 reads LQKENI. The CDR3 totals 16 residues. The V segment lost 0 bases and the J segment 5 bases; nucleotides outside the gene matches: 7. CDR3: CASSPPVAGAVETQYF. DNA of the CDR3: TGTGCCAGCTCACCACCGGTAGCGGGAGCCGTTGAGACCCAGTACTTC.

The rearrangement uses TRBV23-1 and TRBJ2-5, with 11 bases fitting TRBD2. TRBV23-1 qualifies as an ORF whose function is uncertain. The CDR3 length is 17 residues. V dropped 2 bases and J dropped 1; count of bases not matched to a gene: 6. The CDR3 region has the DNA TGCGCCAGCAGTCAAGGGCTAGCGGGAGGACCCCAAGAGACCCAGTACTTC. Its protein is CASSQGLAGGPQETQYF.

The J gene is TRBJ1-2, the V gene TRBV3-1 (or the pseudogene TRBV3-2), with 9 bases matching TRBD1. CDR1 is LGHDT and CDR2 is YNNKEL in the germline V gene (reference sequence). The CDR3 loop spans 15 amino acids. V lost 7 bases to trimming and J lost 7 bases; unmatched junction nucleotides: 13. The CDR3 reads CASTPLRTGEGGYTF. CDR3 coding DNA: TGTGCCAGCACCCCACTCAGGACAGGGGAAGGTGGCTACACCTTC.

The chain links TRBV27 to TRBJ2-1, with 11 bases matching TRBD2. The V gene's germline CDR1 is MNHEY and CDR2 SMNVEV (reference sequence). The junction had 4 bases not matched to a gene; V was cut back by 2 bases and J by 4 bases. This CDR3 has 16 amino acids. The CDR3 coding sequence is TGTGCCAGCAGTTTAAGGGGACTAGCGGAATACAATGAGCAGTTCTTC. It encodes CASSLRGLAEYNEQFF.

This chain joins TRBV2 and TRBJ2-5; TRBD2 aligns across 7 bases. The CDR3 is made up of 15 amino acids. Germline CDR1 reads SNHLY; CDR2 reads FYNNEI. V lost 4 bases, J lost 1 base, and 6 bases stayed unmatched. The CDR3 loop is CASSVLRLAQETQYF. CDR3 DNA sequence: TGTGCCAGCAGTGTGTTGAGACTAGCCCAAGAGACCCAGTACTTC.

CDR3 nucleotide sequence: TGTGCCAGCAGCTCCCGGGTCGGAGATTCTAGCACAGATACGCAGTATTTT. It specifies CASSSRVGDSSTDTQYF. V is TRBV11-3 and J is TRBJ2-3; D gene unclear. Germline loops: CDR1 SGHNT, CDR2 YENEEA. The CDR3 extends over 17 amino acids. Trimming shortened V by 4 bases and J by 0 bases, and 17 bases separated the two germline ends.

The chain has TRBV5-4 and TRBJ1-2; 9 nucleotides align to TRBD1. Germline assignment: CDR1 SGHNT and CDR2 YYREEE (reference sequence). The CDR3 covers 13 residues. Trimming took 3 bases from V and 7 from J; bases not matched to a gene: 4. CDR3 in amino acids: CASSWDRAGGYTF. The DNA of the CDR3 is TGTGCCAGCAGCTGGGACAGGGCCGGTGGCTACACCTTC.

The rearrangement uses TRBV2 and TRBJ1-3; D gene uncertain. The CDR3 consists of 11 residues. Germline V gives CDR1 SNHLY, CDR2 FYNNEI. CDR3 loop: CAGGSGNTIYF. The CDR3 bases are TGTGCAGGCGGTTCTGGAAACACCATATATTTT.

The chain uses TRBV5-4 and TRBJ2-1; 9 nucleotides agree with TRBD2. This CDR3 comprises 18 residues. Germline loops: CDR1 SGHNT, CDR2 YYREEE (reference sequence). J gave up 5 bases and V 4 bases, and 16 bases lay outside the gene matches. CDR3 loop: CASSAVVAGAGAHNEQFF. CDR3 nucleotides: TGTGCCAGCAGCGCGGTAGTAGCGGGAGCGGGTGCCCACAATGAGCAGTTCTTC. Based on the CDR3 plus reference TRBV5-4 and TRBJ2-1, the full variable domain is ETGVTQSPTHLIKTRGQQVTLRCSSQSGHNTVSWYQQALGQGPQFIFQYYREEENGRGNFPPRFSGLQFPNYSSELNVNALELDDSALYLCASSAVVAGAGAHNEQFFGPGTRLTVL.

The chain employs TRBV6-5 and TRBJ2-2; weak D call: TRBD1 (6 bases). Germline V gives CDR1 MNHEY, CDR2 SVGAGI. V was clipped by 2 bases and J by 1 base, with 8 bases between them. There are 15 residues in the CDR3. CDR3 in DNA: TGTGCCAGCAGTTACCAAGGGGGGAACACCGGGGAGCTGTTTTTT. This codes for CASSYQGGNTGELFF.

The CDR3 DNA reads as TGTGCCAGCAGCTTGGTGCAGGTTGCATATAATTCACCCCTCCACTTT. Translating it yields CASSLVQVAYNSPLHF. This chain connects TRBV5-5 to TRBJ1-6; D gene ambiguous. The CDR3 sequence is 16 residues long. Germline V gene sequence: CDR1 SGHKS, CDR2 YYEKEE (reference sequence). V was shortened by 0 bases and J by 4 bases, with 11 bases between the two germline ends.

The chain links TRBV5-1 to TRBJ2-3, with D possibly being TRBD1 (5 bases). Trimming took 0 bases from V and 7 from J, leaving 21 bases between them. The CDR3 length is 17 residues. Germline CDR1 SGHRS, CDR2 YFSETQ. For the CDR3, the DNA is TGCGCCAGCAGCTTGGAGGGTTCGCTTGGGGCCCAAAATACGCAGTATTTT. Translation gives CASSLEGSLGAQNTQYF.